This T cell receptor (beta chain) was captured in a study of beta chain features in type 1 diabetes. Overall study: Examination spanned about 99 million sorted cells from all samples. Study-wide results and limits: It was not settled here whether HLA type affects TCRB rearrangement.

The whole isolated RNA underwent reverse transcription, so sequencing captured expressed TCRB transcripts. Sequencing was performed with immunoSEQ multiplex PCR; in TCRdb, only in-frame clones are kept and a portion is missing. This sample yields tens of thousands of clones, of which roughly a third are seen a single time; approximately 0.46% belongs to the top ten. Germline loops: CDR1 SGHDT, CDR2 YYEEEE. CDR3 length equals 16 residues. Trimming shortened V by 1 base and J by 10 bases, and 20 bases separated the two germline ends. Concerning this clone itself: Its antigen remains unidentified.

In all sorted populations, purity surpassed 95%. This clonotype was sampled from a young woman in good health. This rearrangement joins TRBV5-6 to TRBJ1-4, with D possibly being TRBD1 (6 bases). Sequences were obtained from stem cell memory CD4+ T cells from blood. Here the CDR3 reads CASSLTGGGFVGKLFF. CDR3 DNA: TGTGCCAGCAGCTTGACTGGGGGGGGCTTCGTTGGAAAACTGTTTTTT. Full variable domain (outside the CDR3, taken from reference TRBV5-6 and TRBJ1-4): DAGVTQSPTHLIKTRGQQVTLRCSPKSGHDTVSWYQQALGQGPQFIFQYYEEEERQRGNFPDRFSGHQFPNYSSELNVNALLLGDSALYLCASSLTGGGFVGKLFFGSGTQLSVL.